Shown below are 10 T cell receptor beta chains from a single sample sequenced in a study of regulatory T cells. General observations from the study: Hydrophobic residues at CDR3 positions 6 and 7 were enriched in conventional CD4+ T cells of CD3G-deficient patients.

Amplification used 52 TRBV primers and 13 TRBJ primers. Sequenced by immunoSEQ multiplex PCR; TCRdb stores in-frame clones only, minus some. The data show almost 30,000 clones, with just under 95% seen just once and about 1.6% held by the top ten. These receptors are not linked to any known antigen. The sequenced sample consisted of conventional CD4+ T cells sorted from blood. The receptors stem from a person aged 18 to 35 with CD3G deficiency.

V usage is TRBV6-1 and J usage is TRBJ2-1; the D gene is possibly TRBD2 (6 bases). Trimming took 4 bases from V and 2 from J, leaving 9 bases between them. Germline V lookup: CDR1 MNHNS, CDR2 SASEGT. The CDR3 contains 14 residues. CDR3 amino acids: CASSVGGAYNEQFF. CDR3 in DNA: TGTGCCAGCAGTGTAGGCGGGGCCTACAATGAGCAGTTCTTC.

The gene calls are TRBV6-1 and TRBJ2-1, with D perhaps matching TRBD2 (5 bases). Germline V gives CDR1 MNHNS, CDR2 SASEGT. V gave up 4 bases and J gave up 9 bases, with 19 bases separating them. The CDR3 extends over 15 amino acids. The chain's CDR3 is CASSALLVAVGEQFF. The CDR3 nucleotides are TGTGCCAGCAGTGCCTTACTAGTGGCTGTGGGTGAGCAGTTCTTC.

CDR3 coding DNA: TGTGCCAGCAGTGTGATGGGGACAGTGAACACCGGGGAGCTGTTTTTT. This encodes CASSVMGTVNTGELFF. The chain uses TRBV6-1 and TRBJ2-2; TRBD1 matches 7 bases. V shed 4 bases, J shed 1 base, and the junction held 6 bases outside the gene matches. From germline, CDR1 is MNHNS and CDR2 SASEGT. This CDR3 contains 16 residues.

A few counts support this clone. V usage is TRBV6-1 and J usage is TRBJ2-7; a weak D match, TRBD1 (6 bases). The CDR3 spans 12 residues. Germline V lookup: CDR1 MNHNS, CDR2 SASEGT. Trimming cost V 4 bases and J 5 bases, with 9 bases left between them. CDR3 sequence reads: CASSGDTHEQYV. For the CDR3, the DNA is TGTGCCAGCAGTGGGGACACTCACGAGCAGTACGTC.

DNA of the CDR3: TGTGCCACCAGCAGGGATCGGGGGGGCAACGAGCAGTACTTC. Translated, it gives CATSRDRGGNEQYF. The chain couples TRBV15 to TRBJ2-7, with 8 bases that match TRBD2. J was trimmed by 5 bases and V by 3 bases; bases with no gene match: 6. The germline V gene has CDR1 LNHNV and CDR2 YYDKDF (reference sequence). This CDR3 is 14 amino acids long.

The chain combines TRBV6-1 with TRBJ2-7; D is possibly TRBD1 or TRBD2 (6 bases each). The germline gives CDR1 MNHNS, CDR2 SASEGT. The CDR3 is made up of 17 amino acids. The V and J ends lost 1 base and 7 bases respectively, with 23 bases between them. The CDR3, as DNA: TGTGCCAGCAGTGAAGGGTACGGGGGCTCAACCCCTTTGGAGCAGTACTTC. Residues: CASSEGYGGSTPLEQYF.

The chain recombines TRBV6-1 with TRBJ1-1; D is perhaps TRBD1 (6 bases). V lost 5 bases and J lost 3, with 10 bases in between. The length of the CDR3 is 13 residues. The germline V gene encodes CDR1 MNHNS and CDR2 SASEGT. Written as DNA, the CDR3 is TGTGCCAGCAGTCGTAACAGGGACACTGAAGCTTTCTTT. Its protein product is CASSRNRDTEAFF.

The gene calls are TRBV15 and TRBJ2-5; 8 nucleotides align to TRBD2. The CDR3 length is 17 residues. Germline CDR1 and CDR2: LNHNV and YYDKDF (reference sequence). The V segment lost 0 bases and the J segment 5 bases; nucleotides outside the gene matches: 11. The CDR3 loop reads CATSRERGAQSLETQYF. The CDR3 DNA is TGTGCCACCAGCAGAGAGCGGGGGGCTCAATCATTGGAGACCCAGTACTTC.

The chain employs TRBV5-1 and TRBJ2-7; TRBD1 matches at 7 bases. The CDR3 is 15 residues long. Looked up from germline, CDR1 is SGHRS and CDR2 is YFSETQ. V shed 3 bases, J shed 2 bases, and the junction held 8 bases outside the gene matches. The CDR3 reads CASSSGQEKPYEQYV. DNA of the CDR3: TGCGCCAGCAGCTCCGGACAGGAGAAACCCTACGAGCAGTACGTC.

The V gene is TRBV7-6, the J gene TRBJ2-5, with D perhaps TRBD1 (5 bases). Germline V gene data show CDR1 as SGHVS and CDR2 as FNYEAQ. This CDR3 has 13 amino acids. V gave up 4 bases and J gave up 1 base, with 7 bases separating them. In nucleotides, the CDR3 is TGTGCCAGCAGCTGGGGCAGCCAAGAGACCCAGTACTTC. This gives the protein CASSWGSQETQYF.